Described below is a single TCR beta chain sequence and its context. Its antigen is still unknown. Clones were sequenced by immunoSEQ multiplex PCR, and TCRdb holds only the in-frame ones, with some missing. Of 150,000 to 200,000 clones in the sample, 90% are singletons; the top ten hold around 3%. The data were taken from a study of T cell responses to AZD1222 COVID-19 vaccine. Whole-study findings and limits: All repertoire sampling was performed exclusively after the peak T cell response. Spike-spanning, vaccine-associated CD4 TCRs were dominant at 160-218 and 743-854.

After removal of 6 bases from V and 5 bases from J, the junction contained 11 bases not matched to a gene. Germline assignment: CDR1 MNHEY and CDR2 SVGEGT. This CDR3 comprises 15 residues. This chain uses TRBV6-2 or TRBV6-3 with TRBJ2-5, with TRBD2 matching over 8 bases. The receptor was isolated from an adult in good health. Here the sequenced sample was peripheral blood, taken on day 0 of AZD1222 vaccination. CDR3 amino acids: CASSLGGAVRETQYF. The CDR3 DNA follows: TGTGCCAGCAGCCTCGGGGGGGCCGTGAGGGAGACCCAGTACTTC.